This T cell receptor beta chain was profiled in a study of shared clonotypes between healthy human individuals. The CDR3 spans 15 residues. Looked up from germline, CDR1 is SGHAT and CDR2 is FQNNGV. Trimming shortened V by 2 bases and J by 5 bases, and 16 bases separated the two germline ends. On this clone: No antigen is known for it.

General study results and limits: Approximately 5.4% of naive CD4 clonotypes were common to several donors.

Around 30,000 T cell genomes, or about 190 ng DNA, went into the sorted-subset replicate PCRs. Sequencing used immunoSEQ multiplex PCR; TCRdb keeps in-frame clones, though not all of them. Of some 2.1 million clones listed, 85% to 95% are singletons. Sequenced: naive CD4+ T cells sorted from blood. The subset: CD45RA+ positively selected. The receptor was derived from a man in his late teens or twenties in good health. This chain joins TRBV11-2 and TRBJ2-7, with D perhaps TRBD2 (5 bases). CDR3 region: CASSLRGSGINEQYF. CDR3 nucleotide sequence: TGTGCCAGCAGCTTACGGGGAAGTGGGATAAACGAGCAGTACTTC.